What follows describes a single TCR beta chain. Its antigen remains unidentified. The data derive from a study of T cell responses to AZD1222 COVID-19 vaccine. Findings and limits, study-wide: Clonal diversity may have been underestimated in mostly white British donors.

Data came from immunoSEQ multiplex PCR; TCRdb stores just in-frame clones and leaves some out. Altogether around 160,000 clones are present, around 90% being singletons, with the ten largest covering approximately 3%. The sequencing used peripheral blood, collected on day 0 of MenACWY control vaccination. The clonotype comes from an adult in good health.

The DNA for the CDR3 is TGCGCCAGCAGCCCCGGGGGGGCTGAAGCTTTCTTT. Its translation: CASSPGGAEAFF. The chain employs TRBV5-1 and TRBJ1-1, with D possibly being TRBD1 (5 bases). The CDR3 is 12 amino acids. Germline assignment: CDR1 SGHRS and CDR2 YFSETQ. V lost 4 bases, J lost 6 bases, and 10 bases lay in between.